Listed below are T cell receptor beta chains from one sample, sequenced in a study of OX40 agonist ivuxolimab in advanced cancers. Produced via immunoSEQ multiplex PCR; TCRdb's table is partial and in-frame only. The sample lists roughly 70,000 clones, approximately 81% seen once, with 1.1% in the top ten. The specimen was CD4+ or CD8+ T cells sorted from blood, collected in a trial of the OX40 agonist ivuxolimab. Every receptor here comes from an adult with an advanced solid tumor such as melanoma, head and neck, liver or kidney cancer. CDR3s include the opening cysteine and the closing phenylalanine or tryptophan. A D gene is named only where the DNA matches it firmly. A row's size may be missing; if present it is once, few, many or a size class.

TRBJ1-3 | NA | TRBV5-1 | NA | 14 | CASSSQQGGNTIYF | TGCGCCAGCAGCTCGCAACAAGGCGGAAACACCATATATTTT
TRBJ1-2 | NA | TRBV15 | NA | 15 | CATSRGAGANYGYTF | TGTGCCACCAGCAGAGGGGCAGGTGCTAACTATGGCTACACCTTC
TRBJ1-4 | NA | TRBV6-1 | TRBD1 | 14 | CALARGQSNEKLFF | TGTGCCTTAGCGAGGGGACAGAGTAATGAAAAACTGTTTTTT
TRBJ1-4 | once | TRBV28 | TRBD1 | 15 | CASSFPDRGREKLFF | TGTGCCAGCAGTTTTCCAGACAGGGGGCGAGAAAAACTGTTTTTT
TRBJ2-5 | NA | TRBV18 | NA | 13 | CASSTGYQETQYF | TGTGCCAGCAGTACAGGGTACCAAGAGACCCAGTACTTC
TRBJ2-1 | NA | TRBV18 | TRBD1 | 15 | CASSPPGQGTNEQFF | TGTGCCAGCTCACCTCCGGGACAGGGAACCAATGAGCAGTTCTTC
TRBJ1-2 | NA | TRBV5-1 | TRBD1 | 13 | CASRTGGAYGYTF | TGCGCCAGCAGGACAGGGGGCGCCTATGGCTACACCTTC
TRBJ1-1 | NA | TRBV5-1 | NA | 18 | CASSLVQGSFATVTEAFF | TGCGCCAGCAGCTTGGTACAGGGAAGTTTCGCGACAGTCACTGAAGCTTTCTTT
TRBJ2-2 | once | TRBV21-1 | NA | 13 | CASSKSGLGELFF | TGTGCCAGCAGCAAGTCGGGGCTCGGGGAGCTGTTTTTT
TRBJ2-7 | NA | TRBV29-1 | NA | 12 | CSVEEGTYEQYF | TGCAGCGTTGAAGAGGGGACCTACGAGCAGTACTTC
TRBJ1-4 | NA | TRBV7-6 | NA | 15 | CASSSGQGLNEKLFF | TGTGCCAGCAGCTCGGGGCAGGGTTTAAATGAAAAACTGTTTTTT
TRBJ1-5 | NA | TRBV28 | NA | 13 | CASSSEGGQPQHF | TGTGCCAGCAGCTCGGAGGGGGGGCAGCCCCAGCATTTT
TRBJ2-1 | once | TRBV11-2 | NA | 15 | CASSSPRGEFNEQFF | TGTGCCAGCAGCTCCCCCCGAGGGGAGTTCAATGAGCAGTTCTTC
TRBJ2-7 | NA | TRBV21-1 | NA | 16 | CASSKKSGEGDYEQYF | TGTGCCAGCAGCAAAAAGAGCGGCGAGGGGGACTACGAGCAGTACTTC
TRBJ1-5 | NA | TRBV5-1 | NA | 15 | CASSLGGLSNQPQHF | TGCGCCAGCAGCTTGGGAGGGCTCAGCAATCAGCCCCAGCATTTT
TRBJ1-6 | NA | TRBV11-3 | TRBD1 | 15 | CASSSGTGINSPLHF | TGTGCCAGCAGCTCCGGGACAGGGATCAATTCACCCCTCCACTTT
TRBJ2-3 | NA | TRBV27 | TRBD2 | 17 | CASSPWTSGGAADTQYF | TGTGCCAGCAGTCCGTGGACTAGCGGGGGGGCGGCAGATACGCAGTATTTT
TRBJ2-5 | NA | TRBV5-8 | NA | 14 | CASSLDRAWETQYF | TGTGCCAGCAGCTTGGACAGGGCCTGGGAGACCCAGTACTTC
TRBJ2-7 | once | TRBV7-6 | NA | 15 | CASSLASQGFDEQYF | TGTGCCAGCAGCTTAGCTTCTCAGGGTTTCGACGAGCAGTACTTC
TRBJ2-3 | NA | TRBV5-1 | NA | 14 | CASSLLISTDTQYF | TGCGCCAGCAGTTTGCTCATTAGCACAGATACGCAGTATTTT
TRBJ1-2 | NA | TRBV19 | NA | 15 | CASKGRTTSNYGYTF | TGTGCCAGTAAAGGCAGAACTACCTCTAACTATGGCTACACCTTC
TRBJ2-5 | NA | TRBV19 | NA | 14 | CASSIGTRQETQYF | TGTGCCAGTAGTATTGGTACTCGGCAAGAGACCCAGTACTTC
TRBJ1-5 | NA | TRBV5-5 | NA | 14 | CASSIGRGNQPQHF | TGTGCCAGCAGCATAGGACGGGGCAATCAGCCCCAGCATTTT
TRBJ1-6 | once | TRBV19 | NA | 15 | CATTAGGGFNSPLHF | TGTGCCACCACCGCCGGGGGGGGGTTCAATTCACCCCTCCACTTT
TRBJ2-1 | NA | TRBV7-9 | TRBD1 | 13 | CASSDRAGLEQFF | TGTGCCAGCAGCGACAGGGCAGGGCTTGAGCAGTTCTTC
TRBJ1-5 | NA | TRBV5-1 | TRBD1 | 15 | CASSLETGGNQPQHF | TGCGCCAGCAGCTTGGAGACAGGGGGCAATCAGCCCCAGCATTTT
TRBJ2-5 | once | TRBV9 | TRBD1 | 15 | CASSSWTGLVETQYF | TGTGCCAGCAGCTCCTGGACAGGGTTGGTGGAGACCCAGTACTTC
TRBJ2-3 | NA | TRBV11-2 | TRBD2 | 18 | CASSPAGLAGGGADTQYF | TGTGCCAGCAGCCCCGCGGGACTAGCGGGGGGAGGAGCAGATACGCAGTATTTT
TRBJ2-3 | NA | TRBV5-1 | TRBD2 | 18 | CASSLADSPGLGTDTQYF | TGCGCCAGCAGCTTGGCCGATTCTCCGGGACTAGGGACAGATACGCAGTATTTT
TRBJ1-2 | NA | TRBV6-1 | NA | 13 | CASSERANYGYTF | TGTGCCAGCAGTGAGAGGGCTAACTATGGCTACACCTTC
TRBJ2-1 | NA | TRBV6-1 | NA | 14 | CATQRGDNYNEQFF | TGTGCCACCCAACGCGGGGACAACTACAATGAGCAGTTCTTC
TRBJ2-5 | few | TRBV9 | NA | 12 | CASSVSQETQYF | TGTGCCAGCAGCGTCTCCCAAGAGACCCAGTACTTC
TRBJ2-1 | NA | TRBV5-1 | NA | 17 | CASSYTNRVSSYNEQFF | TGCGCCAGCAGCTATACCAACAGGGTAAGCTCCTACAATGAGCAGTTCTTC
TRBJ2-7 | NA | TRBV28 | TRBD1 | 14 | CASHHRGFSYEQYF | TGTGCCAGCCACCACAGGGGGTTCTCCTACGAGCAGTACTTC
TRBJ2-1 | NA | TRBV19 | TRBD2 | 16 | CASSTGGGAGRNEQFF | TGTGCCAGTAGTACTGGCGGGGGGGCTGGGCGTAATGAGCAGTTCTTC
TRBJ1-2 | NA | TRBV7-9 | NA | 15 | CASSLSAGQGGGYTF | TGTGCCAGCAGCTTGAGTGCTGGGCAGGGAGGTGGCTACACCTTC
TRBJ2-6 | NA | TRBV6-5 | NA | 15 | CASRNPVSGANVLTF | TGTGCCAGCAGAAACCCGGTCTCTGGGGCCAACGTCCTGACTTTC